The following is a T cell receptor (beta chain) sequence with its context. This record comes from a study of blood T cell repertoires in COVID-19. The table came from immunoSEQ multiplex PCR; TCRdb's copy has only in-frame clones and leaves some out. The table includes some 130,000 clones, 70% to 90% detected once. The specimen was PBMCs or T cells enriched from blood (not recorded which). The sequence was obtained from a man aged 45 to 65 who had recovered from COVID-19.

CDR3 DNA sequence: TGTGCCAGCTCACCACGGATAGGGGGAGTAGGCACTGAAGCTTTCTTT. As protein: CASSPRIGGVGTEAFF. The V gene is TRBV18, the J gene TRBJ1-1; D is possibly TRBD1 (6 bases). Trimming took 1 base from V and 4 from J, leaving 16 bases between them. The CDR3 contains 16 residues. Germline lookup yields CDR1 KGHSH and CDR2 LQKENI.